This entry is about one T cell receptor beta chain. Antigen unknown. These data come from a study of T cells after yellow fever vaccination. Germline V lookup: CDR1 SGHRS, CDR2 YFSETQ. The CDR3 loop spans 15 amino acids. V was clipped by 0 bases and J by 5 bases, with 14 bases between them. TCRdb reprocessed the 5' RACE reads with MiXCR, giving one entry per CDR3 protein. Of about 330,000 distinct CDR3 sequences in the sample, about 4% are singletons; the top ten hold under 30%. Study results and limitations: FACS-sorted repertoires could harbor abundant contaminating bulk-population clonotypes.

This sequence was found in a young man who received the YFV17D yellow fever vaccine. The genes are TRBV5-1 and TRBJ1-2, with TRBD1 as a possible D gene (6 bases). The input for sequencing was PBMCs, taken 5 days after the yellow fever booster vaccination. Here the CDR3 reads CASSLVAGEGYGYTF. In DNA form, the CDR3 reads TGCGCCAGCAGCTTGGTGGCAGGGGAGGGGTATGGCTACACCTTC. Filled out from reference TRBV5-1 and TRBJ1-2, the complete variable domain reads KAGVTQTPRYLIKTRGQQVTLSCSPISGHRSVSWYQQTPGQGLQFLFEYFSETQRNKGNFPGRFSGRQFSNSRSEMNVSTLELGDSALYLCASSLVAGEGYGYTFGSGTRLTVV.